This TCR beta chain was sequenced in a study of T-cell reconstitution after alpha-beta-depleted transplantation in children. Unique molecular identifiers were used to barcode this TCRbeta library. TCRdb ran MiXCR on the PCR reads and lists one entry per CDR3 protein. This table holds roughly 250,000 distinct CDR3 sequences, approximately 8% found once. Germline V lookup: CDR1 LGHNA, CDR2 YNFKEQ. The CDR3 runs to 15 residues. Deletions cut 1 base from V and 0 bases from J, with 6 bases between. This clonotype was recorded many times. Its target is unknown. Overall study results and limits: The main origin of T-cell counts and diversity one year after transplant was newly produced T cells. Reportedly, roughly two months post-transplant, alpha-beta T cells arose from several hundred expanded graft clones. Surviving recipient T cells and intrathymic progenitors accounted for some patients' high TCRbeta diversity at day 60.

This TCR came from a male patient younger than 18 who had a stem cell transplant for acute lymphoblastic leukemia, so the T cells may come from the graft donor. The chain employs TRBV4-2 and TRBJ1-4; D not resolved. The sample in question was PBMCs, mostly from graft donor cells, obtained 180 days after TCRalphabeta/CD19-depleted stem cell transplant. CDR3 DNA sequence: TGTGCCAGCAGCCAAGGGCCCTCAACTAATGAAAAACTGTTTTTT. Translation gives CASSQGPSTNEKLFF.